This T cell receptor beta chain was identified in a study of blood T cell repertoires in COVID-19. Study-wide context: Spain, Italy and the United States supplied samples that represented acute and convalescent COVID-19. Nucleic acid was either cDNA or gDNA, and it came from T cells, B-cell-depleted T cells, or PBMCs.

Germline V gene data show CDR1 as LNHDA and CDR2 as SQIVND (reference sequence). V trimming: 3 bases; J trimming: 3 bases; junction bases outside the gene matches: 8. This CDR3 is 15 amino acids long. Clones were read by immunoSEQ multiplex PCR, and TCRdb kept only the in-frame ones, dropping some. The sample consists of 95,000 to 100,000 clones, about 87% of them appearing once. The sequenced material came from peripheral blood. The source is a woman aged 25 to 45 with acute or convalescent COVID-19. This rearrangement joins TRBV19 to TRBJ2-7; 7 positions agree with TRBD1. The CDR3 DNA sequence: TGTGCCAGTAGTATCCGAGGGGACAGTTACTACGAGCAGTACTTC. This codes for CASSIRGDSYYEQYF.